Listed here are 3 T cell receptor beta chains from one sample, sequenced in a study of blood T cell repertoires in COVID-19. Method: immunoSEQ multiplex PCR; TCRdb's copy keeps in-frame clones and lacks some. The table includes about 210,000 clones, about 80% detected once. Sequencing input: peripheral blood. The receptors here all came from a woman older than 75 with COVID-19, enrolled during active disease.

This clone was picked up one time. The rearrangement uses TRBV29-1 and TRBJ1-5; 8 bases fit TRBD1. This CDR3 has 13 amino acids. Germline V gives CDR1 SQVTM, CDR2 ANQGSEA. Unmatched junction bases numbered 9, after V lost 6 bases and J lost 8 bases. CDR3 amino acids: CSVGSRGREPQHF. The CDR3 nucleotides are TGCAGCGTCGGGAGCAGGGGGCGCGAGCCCCAGCATTTT.

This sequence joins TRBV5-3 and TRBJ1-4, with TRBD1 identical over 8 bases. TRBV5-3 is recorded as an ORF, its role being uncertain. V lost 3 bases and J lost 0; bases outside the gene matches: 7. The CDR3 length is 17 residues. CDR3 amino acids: CARSSTGDAPTNEKLFF. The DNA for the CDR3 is TGTGCCAGAAGCTCGACAGGGGACGCCCCAACTAATGAAAAACTGTTTTTT.

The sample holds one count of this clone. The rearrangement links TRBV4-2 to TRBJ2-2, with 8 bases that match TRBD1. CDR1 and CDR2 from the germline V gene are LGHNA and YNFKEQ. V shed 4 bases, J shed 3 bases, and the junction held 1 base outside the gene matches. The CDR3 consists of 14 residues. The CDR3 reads CASSPGGYTGELFF. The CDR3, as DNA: TGTGCCAGCAGCCCAGGGGGCTACACCGGGGAGCTGTTTTTT.